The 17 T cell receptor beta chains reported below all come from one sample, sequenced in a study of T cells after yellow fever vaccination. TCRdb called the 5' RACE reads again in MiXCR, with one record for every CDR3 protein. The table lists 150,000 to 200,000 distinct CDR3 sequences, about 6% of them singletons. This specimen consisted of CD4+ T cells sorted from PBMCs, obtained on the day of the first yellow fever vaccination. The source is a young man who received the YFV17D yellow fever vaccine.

CDR3 region: CASSRIENTEAFF. The CDR3 bases are TGCGCCAGCAGCCGCATAGAGAACACTGAAGCTTTCTTT. The rearrangement joins TRBV4-3 to TRBJ1-1; no reliable D call. V lost 4 bases to trimming and J lost 1 base, with 7 bases between them. Germline V lookup: CDR1 LGHNA, CDR2 YSLEER. The CDR3 is 13 amino acids.

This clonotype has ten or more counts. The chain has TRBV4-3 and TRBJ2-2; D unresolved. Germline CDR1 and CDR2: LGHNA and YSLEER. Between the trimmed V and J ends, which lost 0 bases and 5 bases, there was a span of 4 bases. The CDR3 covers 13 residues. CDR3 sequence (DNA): TGCGCCAGCAGCCAAGAGCATACCGGGGAGCTGTTTTTT. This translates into CASSQEHTGELFF.

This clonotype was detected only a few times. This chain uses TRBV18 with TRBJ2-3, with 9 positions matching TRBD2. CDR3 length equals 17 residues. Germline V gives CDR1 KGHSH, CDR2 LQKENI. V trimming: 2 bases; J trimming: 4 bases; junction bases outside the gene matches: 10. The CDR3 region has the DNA TGTGCCAGCTCACCAGGCTCCCTAGCGGGGTATCCAGATACGCAGTATTTT. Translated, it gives CASSPGSLAGYPDTQYF. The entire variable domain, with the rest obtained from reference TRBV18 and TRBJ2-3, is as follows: NAGVMQNPRHLVRRRGQEARLRCSPMKGHSHVYWYRQLPEEGLKFMVYLQKENIIDESGMPKERFSAEFPKEGPSILRIQQVVRGDSAAYFCASSPGSLAGYPDTQYFGPGTRLTVL.

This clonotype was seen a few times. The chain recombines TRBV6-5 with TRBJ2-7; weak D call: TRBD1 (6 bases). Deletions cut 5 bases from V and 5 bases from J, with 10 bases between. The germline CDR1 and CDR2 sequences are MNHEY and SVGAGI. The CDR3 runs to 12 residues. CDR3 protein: CASSPPGDEQYF. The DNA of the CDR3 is TGTGCCAGCAGTCCCCCAGGGGACGAGCAGTACTTC.

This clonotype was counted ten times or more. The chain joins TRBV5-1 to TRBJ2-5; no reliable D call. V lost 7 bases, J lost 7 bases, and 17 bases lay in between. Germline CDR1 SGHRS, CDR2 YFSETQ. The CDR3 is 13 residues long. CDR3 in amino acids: CASEVGQRGTQYF. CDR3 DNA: TGCGCCAGCGAGGTAGGGCAAAGAGGGACCCAGTACTTC.

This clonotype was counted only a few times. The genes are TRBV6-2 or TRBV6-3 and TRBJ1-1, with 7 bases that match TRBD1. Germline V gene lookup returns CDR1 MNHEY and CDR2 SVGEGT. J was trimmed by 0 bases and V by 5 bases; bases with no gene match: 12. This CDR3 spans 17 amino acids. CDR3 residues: CASSTTTGFVMNTEAFF. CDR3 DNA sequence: TGTGCCAGCAGTACCACGACAGGGTTCGTAATGAACACTGAAGCTTTCTTT.

CDR3 loop: CASSITGLNSPLHF. The CDR3 DNA sequence: TGTGCCAGCAGCATTACAGGGTTAAATTCACCCCTCCACTTT. The rearrangement links TRBV2 to TRBJ1-6; possible D gene TRBD1, 6 bases. The CDR3 is made up of 14 amino acids. Trimming left V 6 bases short and J 7 bases short, with 13 bases between. Germline V CDR1 and CDR2: SNHLY, FYNNEI.

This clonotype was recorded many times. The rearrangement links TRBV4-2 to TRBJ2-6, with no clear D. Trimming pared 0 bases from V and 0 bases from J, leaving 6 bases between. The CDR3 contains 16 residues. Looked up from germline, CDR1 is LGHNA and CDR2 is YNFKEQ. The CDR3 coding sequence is TGTGCCAGCAGCCAAGACATCAACTCTGGGGCCAACGTCCTGACTTTC. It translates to CASSQDINSGANVLTF.

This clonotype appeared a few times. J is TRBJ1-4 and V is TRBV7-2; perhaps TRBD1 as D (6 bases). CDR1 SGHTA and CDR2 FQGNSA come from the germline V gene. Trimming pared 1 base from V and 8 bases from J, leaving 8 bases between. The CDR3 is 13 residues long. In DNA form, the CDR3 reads TGTGCCAGCAGCTTAGTCGGGGGCGAAAAACTGTTTTTT. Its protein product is CASSLVGGEKLFF.

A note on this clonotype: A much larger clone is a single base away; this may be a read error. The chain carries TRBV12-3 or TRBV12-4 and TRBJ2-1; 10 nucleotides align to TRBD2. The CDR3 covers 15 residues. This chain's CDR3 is CASSLRASGGNGQFF. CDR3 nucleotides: TGTGCCAGCAGTTTGAGGGCTAGCGGGGGTAATGGGCAGTTCTTC.

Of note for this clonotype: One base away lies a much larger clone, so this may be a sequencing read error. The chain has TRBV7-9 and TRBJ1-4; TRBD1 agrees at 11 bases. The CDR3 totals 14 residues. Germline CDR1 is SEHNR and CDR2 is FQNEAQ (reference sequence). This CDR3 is CASSWTGGDERLFF. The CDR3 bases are TGTGCCAGCAGCTGGACAGGGGGCGACGAAAGACTGTTTTTT.

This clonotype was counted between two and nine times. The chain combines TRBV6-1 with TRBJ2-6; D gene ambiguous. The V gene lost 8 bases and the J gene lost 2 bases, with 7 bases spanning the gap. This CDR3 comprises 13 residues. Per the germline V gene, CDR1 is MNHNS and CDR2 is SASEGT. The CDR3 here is CASDQAGANVLTF. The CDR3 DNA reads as TGTGCCAGCGATCAAGCTGGGGCCAACGTCCTGACTTTC.

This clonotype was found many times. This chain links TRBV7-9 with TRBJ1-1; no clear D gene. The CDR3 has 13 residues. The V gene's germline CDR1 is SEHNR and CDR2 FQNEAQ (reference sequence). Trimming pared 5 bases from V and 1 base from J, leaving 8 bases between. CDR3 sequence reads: CASSPPPNTEAFF. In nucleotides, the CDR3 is TGTGCCAGCAGCCCACCCCCGAACACTGAAGCTTTCTTT.

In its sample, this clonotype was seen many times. The CDR3 sequence: CASTLGVVTGELFF. CDR3 nucleotides: TGTGCCAGCACTCTCGGGGTAGTCACCGGGGAGCTGTTTTTT. The V call is TRBV12-3 or TRBV12-4, the J call TRBJ2-2; TRBD2 is a possible D gene (5 bases). V lost 7 bases and J 4 bases, leaving 13 bases between the germline ends. The CDR3 contains 14 residues.

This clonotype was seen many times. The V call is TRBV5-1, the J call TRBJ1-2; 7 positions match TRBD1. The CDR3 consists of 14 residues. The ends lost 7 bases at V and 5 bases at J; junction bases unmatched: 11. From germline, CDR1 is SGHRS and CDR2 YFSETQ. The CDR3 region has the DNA TGCGCCAGCTACCCGGGACAGCAAACTTATGGCTACACCTTC. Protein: CASYPGQQTYGYTF.

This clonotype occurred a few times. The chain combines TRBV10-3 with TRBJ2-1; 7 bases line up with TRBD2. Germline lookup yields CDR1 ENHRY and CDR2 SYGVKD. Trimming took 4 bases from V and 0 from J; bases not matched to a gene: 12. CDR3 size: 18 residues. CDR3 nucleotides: TGTGCCATCAGTGGGGGGACCGGGGAGGGGAGCTCCTACAATGAGCAGTTCTTC. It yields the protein CAISGGTGEGSSYNEQFF.

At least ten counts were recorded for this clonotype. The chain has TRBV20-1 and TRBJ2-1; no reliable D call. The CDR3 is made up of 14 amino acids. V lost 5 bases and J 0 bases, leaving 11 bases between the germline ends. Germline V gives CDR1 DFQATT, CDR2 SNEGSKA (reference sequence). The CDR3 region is CSAAVASSYNEQFF. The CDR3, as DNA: TGCAGTGCTGCGGTTGCGAGCTCCTACAATGAGCAGTTCTTC.